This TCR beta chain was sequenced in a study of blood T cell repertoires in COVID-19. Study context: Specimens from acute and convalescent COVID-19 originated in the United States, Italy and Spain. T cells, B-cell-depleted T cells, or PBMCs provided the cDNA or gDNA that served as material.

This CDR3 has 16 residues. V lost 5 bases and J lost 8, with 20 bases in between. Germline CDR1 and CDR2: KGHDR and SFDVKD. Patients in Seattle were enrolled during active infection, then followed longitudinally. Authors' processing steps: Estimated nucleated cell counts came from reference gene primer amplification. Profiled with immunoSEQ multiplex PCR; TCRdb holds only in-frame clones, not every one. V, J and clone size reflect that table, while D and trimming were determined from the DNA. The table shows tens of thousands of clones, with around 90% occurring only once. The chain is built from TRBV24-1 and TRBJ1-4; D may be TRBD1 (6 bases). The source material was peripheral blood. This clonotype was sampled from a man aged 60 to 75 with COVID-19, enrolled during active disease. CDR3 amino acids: CATSAPTGTSVEKLFF. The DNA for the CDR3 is TGTGCCACCAGTGCCCCAACAGGGACGAGCGTGGAAAAACTGTTTTTT.